One sample yielded the 17 T cell receptor beta chains listed below, sequenced in a study of T cells in Graves' hyperthyroidism and ophthalmopathy. From RNA transcripts, TCR beta CDR3 regions were amplified. A set of HTBI primers served as the primers for a first-round RT-PCR of the TCR CDR3. Via MiXCR, TCRdb re-called the multiplex PCR reads, giving one row per CDR3 protein. The sample includes about 640,000 distinct CDR3 sequences, roughly 20% of them seen just once. Sequencing input: blood. These receptor sequences come from a man younger than 45 with Graves' ophthalmopathy.

This clonotype was picked up many times. The V call is TRBV24-1, the J call TRBJ1-1, with 9 bases aligning to TRBD1. CDR1 is KGHDR, CDR2 SFDVKD, per germline. Trimming removed 7 bases from V and 6 bases from J; junction bases left unmatched: 14. The length of the CDR3 is 16 residues. This chain's CDR3 is CATSQGGQGSNAEAFF. In nucleotides, the CDR3 is TGTGCCACCAGCCAAGGGGGACAGGGCTCAAACGCTGAAGCTTTCTTT.

This clonotype was observed at least ten times. J is TRBJ2-7 and V is TRBV18, with 11 bases fitting TRBD1. This CDR3 region has 14 residues. Germline CDR1 is KGHSH and CDR2 is LQKENI. The V and J ends lost 1 base and 5 bases, in that order; junction bases with no gene match: 1. The CDR3 bases are TGTGCCAGCTCACCACTGGGACAGGGGGACGAGCAGTACTTC. It specifies CASSPLGQGDEQYF.

A word on this clonotype: A read error is possible here, since a much larger clone lies one base away. The V gene is TRBV6-1, the J gene TRBJ2-5; possibly TRBD2 for D (6 bases). This CDR3 is 13 amino acids long. Trimming took off 6 bases at V and 10 bases at J, with 18 bases between the two ends. The germline CDR1 and CDR2 sequences are MNHNS and SASEGT. CDR3 DNA sequence: TGTGCCAGCAGCAGCCTAGTTAGGGAGGACCAGTACTTC. Protein sequence: CASSSLVREDQYF.

The genes are TRBV10-3 and TRBJ2-2; D is uncertain. There are 13 residues in the CDR3. V gave up 8 bases and J gave up 3 bases, with 10 bases separating them. CDR1 ENHRY and CDR2 SYGVKD come from the germline V gene. As DNA, the CDR3 is TGTGCCATCGGTCTAGGAGACACCGGGGAGCTGTTTTTT. This sequence encodes CAIGLGDTGELFF.

This clonotype was seen ten or more times. This chain links TRBV5-1 with TRBJ2-3, with D possibly matching TRBD2 (5 bases). CDR1 is SGHRS, CDR2 YFSETQ, per germline. The V end lost 0 bases, the J end lost 8 bases, and 16 bases lay between the germline ends. The CDR3 is made up of 15 amino acids. The CDR3 protein is CASSLEDRSVGTQYF. DNA for the CDR3: TGCGCCAGCAGCTTGGAGGATCGTAGCGTCGGTACGCAGTATTTT. The full variable domain, in which reference TRBV5-1 and TRBJ2-3 provide the parts outside the CDR3, is KAGVTQTPRYLIKTRGQQVTLSCSPISGHRSVSWYQQTPGQGLQFLFEYFSETQRNKGNFPGRFSGRQFSNSRSEMNVSTLELGDSALYLCASSLEDRSVGTQYFGPGTRLTVL.

This clonotype was recorded many times. The genes are TRBV5-1 and TRBJ2-1; D is perhaps TRBD1 (6 bases). The CDR3 runs 14 residues. Germline V lookup: CDR1 SGHRS, CDR2 YFSETQ. Trimming left V 0 bases short and J 5 bases short, with 9 bases between. The CDR3 reads CASSLVQGNNEQFF. The CDR3 nucleotides read TGCGCCAGCAGCTTGGTACAGGGAAACAATGAGCAGTTCTTC.

This clonotype was counted a few times. The rearrangement joins TRBV6-5 to TRBJ2-1, with 8 bases matching TRBD1. V trimming: 2 bases; J trimming: 2 bases; junction bases outside the gene matches: 5. The CDR3 totals 16 residues. Germline CDR1 MNHEY, CDR2 SVGAGI. CDR3 residues: CASSYLLTGAYNEQFF. The CDR3 region has the DNA TGTGCCAGCAGTTACCTCCTGACAGGGGCCTACAATGAGCAGTTCTTC.

Of note for this clonotype: An end of the junction differs from the germline gene, which may be a read error. The rearrangement links TRBV6-2 or TRBV6-3 to TRBJ2-2; 9 positions match TRBD1. The CDR3 spans 16 residues. Germline assignment: CDR1 MNHEY and CDR2 SVGEGT. The DNA of the CDR3 is TGTGCCAGCAGGAAGACAGGGGGAAGGAACACCGGGGAGCCGTTTTTT. Translated, it gives CASRKTGGRNTGEPFF.

This clonotype was picked up many times. The chain joins TRBV11-2 to TRBJ2-3; D gene uncertain. V shed 5 bases and J shed 2 bases, with 17 bases lying between them. This CDR3 comprises 16 residues. In germline, CDR1 is SGHAT, CDR2 FQNNGV. The CDR3 protein is CASSPPGVGDTDTQYF. CDR3 nucleotide sequence: TGTGCCAGCAGCCCCCCGGGCGTCGGCGACACAGATACGCAGTATTTT.

This clonotype showed up many times. CDR3 residues: CASSLTGPQETQYF. The CDR3 nucleotides are TGTGCCAGCAGCTTGACGGGACCCCAAGAGACCCAGTACTTC. The genes are TRBV7-2 and TRBJ2-5; possibly TRBD1 or TRBD2 for D (5 bases each). Deletions cut 3 bases from V and 1 base from J, with 9 bases between. This CDR3 spans 14 amino acids. Germline lookup yields CDR1 SGHTA and CDR2 FQGNSA.

V gene TRBV27 combines with J gene TRBJ2-7, with TRBD2 matching over 7 bases. The V gene's germline CDR1 is MNHEY and CDR2 SMNVEV (reference sequence). Germline trimming cut 4 bases from V and 6 bases from J; bases unmatched to any gene: 9. The CDR3 has 14 amino acids. CDR3 bases: TGTGCCAGCAGTTCAAGCGGGGTTCTCAGCGAGCAGTACTTC. Translation: CASSSSGVLSEQYF.

This clonotype was counted many times. V gene TRBV28 combines with J gene TRBJ1-6, with 9 bases fitting TRBD1. Per germline, CDR1 MDHEN and CDR2 SYDVKM. The CDR3 contains 15 residues. The trim removed 3 bases at V and 7 bases at J, leaving 4 bases unmatched. This CDR3 reads CASSLGTGINSPLHF. For the CDR3, the DNA is TGTGCCAGCAGTTTGGGGACAGGGATCAATTCACCCCTCCACTTT.

The chain recombines TRBV5-4 with TRBJ2-7, with 8 bases aligning to TRBD1. Germline lookup yields CDR1 SGHNT and CDR2 YYREEE (reference sequence). After removal of 4 bases from V and 6 bases from J, the junction contained 15 bases not matched to a gene. The CDR3 length is 16 residues. The CDR3 coding sequence is TGTGCCAGCAGCCCTCCGACAGGGGCTTTGGGACGCGAGCAGTACTTC. Protein product: CASSPPTGALGREQYF.

This clonotype was detected only a few times. V is TRBV14 and J is TRBJ2-7, with D tentatively TRBD2 (6 bases). The CDR3 has 14 amino acids. V gave up 9 bases and J gave up 1 base, with 16 bases separating them. Per germline, CDR1 SGHDN and CDR2 FVKESK. CDR3 DNA sequence: TGTGCCAGGACCTCTGAGCGGGCATCCTACGAGCAGTACTTC. Translating gives CARTSERASYEQYF.

This clonotype was seen ten or more times. This rearrangement joins TRBV28 to TRBJ2-7, with D possibly being TRBD2 (6 bases). The V end was cut by 4 bases, the J end by 8 bases, with 21 bases between. Germline assignment: CDR1 MDHEN and CDR2 SYDVKM. There are 15 residues in the CDR3. CDR3 bases: TGTGCCAGCAGTTCCACCGGGACTCCCACGGAGAAGCAGTACTTC. Protein sequence: CASSSTGTPTEKQYF.

The rearrangement links TRBV27 to TRBJ1-6; weak D call: TRBD1 (5 bases). V was pared by 3 bases and J by 3 bases, with 12 bases between. Germline loops: CDR1 MNHEY, CDR2 SMNVEV (reference sequence). The CDR3 has 16 amino acids. CDR3 bases: TGTGCCAGCAGTTTGTACCGGGACTTCTATAATTCACCCCTCCACTTT. This codes for CASSLYRDFYNSPLHF.

This clonotype has at least ten counts. This rearrangement joins TRBV11-2 to TRBJ2-3; tentatively, D is TRBD2 (6 bases). The CDR3 consists of 15 residues. V shed 5 bases and J shed 2 bases, with 14 bases lying between them. Germline CDR1 SGHAT, CDR2 FQNNGV. CDR3 sequence (DNA): TGTGCCAGCAGCGGTCCGGGAGCAGTCACAGATACGCAGTATTTT. Translated, it gives CASSGPGAVTDTQYF.